These 3 T cell receptor beta chains originate from one sample sequenced in a study of cytomegalovirus exposure and HLA in healthy donors. A multiplex PCR was run with 60 Vbeta primers and 13 Jbeta primers. Some clones are missing from TCRdb's copy, which holds only in-frame ones; the method was immunoSEQ multiplex PCR. The sample yields 150,000 to 200,000 clones, roughly three quarters seen once. Input material: PBMCs. The receptors come from a woman aged 40 to 50 in good health and CMV-seronegative.

The rearrangement uses TRBV7-6 and TRBJ2-1; TRBD1 aligns across 7 bases. This CDR3 has 16 residues. The ends lost 5 bases at V and 4 bases at J; junction bases unmatched: 11. Germline CDR1 SGHVS, CDR2 FNYEAQ. The CDR3 region has the DNA TGTGCCAGCAGCAAAGACGTAGACAGGGATTACAATGAGCAGTTCTTC. It translates to CASSKDVDRDYNEQFF.

The chain couples TRBV19 to TRBJ1-5, with 7 nucleotides matching TRBD1. This CDR3 is built from 15 residues. V trimming: 6 bases; J trimming: 7 bases; junction bases outside the gene matches: 12. Germline V gene data show CDR1 as LNHDA and CDR2 as SQIVND (reference sequence). DNA of the CDR3: TGTGCCAGTAGGAAGGGACAGTCGAGTAGCCAGCCCCAGCATTTT. Its translation: CASRKGQSSSQPQHF.

The chain has TRBV4-3 and TRBJ2-5; possible D gene TRBD2, 5 bases. The CDR3 loop spans 15 amino acids. Germline V CDR1 and CDR2: LGHNA, YSLEER. Trimming stripped 6 bases from V and 5 bases from J, with 19 bases between. The CDR3 region has the DNA TGCGCCAGCAGACCCGGGGTAGCGAGTATGGAGACCCAGTACTTC. As protein: CASRPGVASMETQYF.